This entry concerns a single T cell receptor (beta chain). Its antigen is not known. The sample comes from a study of siplizumab effects on memory and regulatory T cells. Whole-study findings and limits: Poor capture below about 10^-5 frequency left most alloreactive clones unmapped to unstimulated subsets.

TCR templates numbering 90,000 to 100,000 were assayed per sample. The table came from immunoSEQ multiplex PCR; TCRdb's copy has only in-frame clones and leaves some out. The data hold 95,000 to 100,000 clones, with around nine tenths observed a single time. The CDR3 is 16 residues long. V lost 3 bases to trimming and J lost 5 bases; unmatched junction nucleotides: 8. Looked up from germline, CDR1 is ENHRY and CDR2 is SYGVKD. This chain links TRBV10-3 with TRBJ2-5, with 11 nucleotides matching TRBD1. The sample consisted of non-Treg CD4+ T cells sorted from blood. The clonotype comes from a human donor in good health. Here the CDR3 reads CAISDRTGGSVETQYF. The DNA for the CDR3 is TGTGCCATCAGTGATCGGACAGGGGGCTCTGTCGAGACCCAGTACTTC.